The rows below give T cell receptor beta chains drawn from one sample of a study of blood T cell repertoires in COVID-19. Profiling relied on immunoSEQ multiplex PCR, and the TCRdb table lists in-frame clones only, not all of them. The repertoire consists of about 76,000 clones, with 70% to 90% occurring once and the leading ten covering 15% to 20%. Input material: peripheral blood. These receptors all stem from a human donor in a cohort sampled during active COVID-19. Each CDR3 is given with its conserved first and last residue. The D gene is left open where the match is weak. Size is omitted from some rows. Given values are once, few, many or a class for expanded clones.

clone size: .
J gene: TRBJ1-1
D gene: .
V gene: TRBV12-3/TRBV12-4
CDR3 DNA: TGTGCCAGCAGTTTTACTTCCAAAACCGGGGCTTTCTTT
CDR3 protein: CASSFTSKTGAFF

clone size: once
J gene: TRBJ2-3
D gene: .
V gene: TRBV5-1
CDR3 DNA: TGCGCCAGCAGCTGGGTCCAGGGTAGCACAGATACGCAGTATTTT
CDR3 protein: CASSWVQGSTDTQYF

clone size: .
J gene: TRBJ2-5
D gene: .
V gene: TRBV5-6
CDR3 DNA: TGTGCCAGCAGCCCAACAGCCCAAGAGACCCAGTACTTC
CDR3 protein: CASSPTAQETQYF

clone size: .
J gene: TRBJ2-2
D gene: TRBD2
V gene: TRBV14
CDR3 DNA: TGTGCCAGCAGCCAACTAGCGGGTAGGAACACCGGGGAGCTGTTTTTT
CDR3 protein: CASSQLAGRNTGELFF

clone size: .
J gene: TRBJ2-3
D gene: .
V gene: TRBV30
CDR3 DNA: TGTGCCTGGAGTCCCCAGTCCGGGGGTACGCAGTATTTT
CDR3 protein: CAWSPQSGGTQYF

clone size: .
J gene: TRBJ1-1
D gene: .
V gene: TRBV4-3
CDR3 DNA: TGCGCCAGCAGCCAAGATCCAGGGGCTGGGACTGAAGCTTTCTTT
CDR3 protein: CASSQDPGAGTEAFF

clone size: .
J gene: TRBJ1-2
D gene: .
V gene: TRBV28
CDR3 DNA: TGTGCCAGCAGTCTGGGGCCCCGCTACACCTTC
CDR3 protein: CASSLGPRYTF

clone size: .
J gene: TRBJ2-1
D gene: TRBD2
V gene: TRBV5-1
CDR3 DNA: TGCGCCAGCAGCCCCTCCGGGACTAGCTCGATTGAGCAGTTCTTC
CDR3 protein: CASSPSGTSSIEQFF

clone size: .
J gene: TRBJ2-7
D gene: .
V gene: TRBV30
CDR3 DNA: TGTGCCTGGAGTGTACTAGCAATAACCTACGAGCAGTACTTC
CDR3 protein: CAWSVLAITYEQYF

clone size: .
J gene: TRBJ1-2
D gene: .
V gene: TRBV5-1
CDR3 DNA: TGCGCCAGCAGTTTCGACCGTCCGGGACTGGGAGCTAACTATGGCTACACCTTC
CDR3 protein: CASSFDRPGLGANYGYTF

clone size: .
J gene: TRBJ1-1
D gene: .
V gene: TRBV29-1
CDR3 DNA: TGCAGCGTTGAAGAGAGGGAGGGAGCCACTGAAGCTTTCTTT
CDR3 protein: CSVEEREGATEAFF

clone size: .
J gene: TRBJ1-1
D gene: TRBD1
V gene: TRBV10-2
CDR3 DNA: TGCGCCAGCAGTGACCCGGGAAGGACAGGGAGTCCTGAAGCTTTCTTT
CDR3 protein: CASSDPGRTGSPEAFF

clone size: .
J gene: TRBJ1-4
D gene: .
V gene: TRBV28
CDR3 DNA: TGTGCCAGCAGTACGAGCCGTGAAACTAATGAAAAACTGTTTTTT
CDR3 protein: CASSTSRETNEKLFF

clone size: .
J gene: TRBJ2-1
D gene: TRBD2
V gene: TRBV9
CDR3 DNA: TGTGCCAGCAGCGTAGGACTAGCGGGATTTAATGAGCAGTTCTTC
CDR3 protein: CASSVGLAGFNEQFF

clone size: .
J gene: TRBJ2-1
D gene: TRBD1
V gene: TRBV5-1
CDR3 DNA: TGCGCCAGCAGCTTACAGGGGAGTGAGCAGTTCTTC
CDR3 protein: CASSLQGSEQFF

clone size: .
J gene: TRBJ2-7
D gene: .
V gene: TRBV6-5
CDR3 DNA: TGTGCCAGTGGGACATACGAGCAGTACTTC
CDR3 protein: CASGTYEQYF

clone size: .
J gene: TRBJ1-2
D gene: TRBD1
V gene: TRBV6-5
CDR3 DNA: TGTGCCAGCAGCCGGATCGACAGGGAGACAGGTGGCTACACCTTC
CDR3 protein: CASSRIDRETGGYTF

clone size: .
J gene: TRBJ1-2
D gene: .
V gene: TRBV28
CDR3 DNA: TGTGCCAGCGGCACCGAAGGGGCTTCTGGGGGCTACACCTTC
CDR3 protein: CASGTEGASGGYTF

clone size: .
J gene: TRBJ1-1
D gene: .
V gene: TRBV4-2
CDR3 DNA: TGTGCCAGCAGCCAAGCTACAGTGAACACTGAAGCTTTCTTT
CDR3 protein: CASSQATVNTEAFF

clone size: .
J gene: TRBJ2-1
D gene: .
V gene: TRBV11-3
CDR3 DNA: TGTGCCAGCAGCTTTAGGGGGACCAACAATGAGCAGTTCTTC
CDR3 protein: CASSFRGTNNEQFF

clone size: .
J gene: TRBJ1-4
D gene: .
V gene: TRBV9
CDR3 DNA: TGTGCCAGCAGCGTAGCGCCCGCCGGGGAAAAACTGTTTTTT
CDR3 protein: CASSVAPAGEKLFF

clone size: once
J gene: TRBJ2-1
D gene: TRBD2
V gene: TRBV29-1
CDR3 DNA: TGCAGCGTTGGGTCTGGCCGGGGGGGCTCCTACAATGAGCAGTTCTTC
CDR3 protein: CSVGSGRGGSYNEQFF

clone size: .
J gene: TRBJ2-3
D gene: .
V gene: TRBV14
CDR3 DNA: TGTGCCAGCAGCCAAGTTTTTTCCGGGGATACGCAGTATTTT
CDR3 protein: CASSQVFSGDTQYF

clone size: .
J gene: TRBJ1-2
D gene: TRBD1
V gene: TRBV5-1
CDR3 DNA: TGCGCCAGCGGGAAGGGGGCGCGGGATGGCTACACCTTC
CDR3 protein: CASGKGARDGYTF

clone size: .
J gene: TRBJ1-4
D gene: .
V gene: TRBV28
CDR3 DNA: TGTGCCAGCAGTTTCCGACAGATTGAAAAACTGTTTTTT
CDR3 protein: CASSFRQIEKLFF

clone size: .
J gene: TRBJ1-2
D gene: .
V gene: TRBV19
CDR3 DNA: TGTGCCAGCAGATCGGAGGGAGAAAGGTTCTATGGCTACACCTTC
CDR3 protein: CASRSEGERFYGYTF

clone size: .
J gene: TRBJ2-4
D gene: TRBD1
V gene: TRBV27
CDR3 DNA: TGTGCCAGCAGTATATCAGGGGGCCGGGCCATTCAGTACTTC
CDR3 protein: CASSISGGRAIQYF